This TCR beta chain was found in a study of blood T cell repertoires in COVID-19. Study information: Sites in the United States, Italy and Spain provided acute and convalescent COVID-19 samples. Sources were T cells, B-cell-depleted T cells, or PBMCs; the material itself was cDNA or gDNA.

Repertoires were generated with immunoSEQ multiplex PCR, while TCRdb's copy carries only in-frame clones and drops some. The profile shows 130,000 to 150,000 clones, 81% of them singletons. The germline CDR1 and CDR2 sequences are GTSNPN and SVGIG (reference sequence). V lost 4 bases to trimming and J lost 3 bases, with 8 bases between them. The CDR3 extends over 12 amino acids. V is TRBV30 and J is TRBJ2-3, with D maybe TRBD1 (5 bases). The origin of this receptor is a human donor in a cohort sampled during active COVID-19. Sequenced material: peripheral blood. The CDR3 is CAWKGSTDTQYF. For the CDR3, the DNA is TGTGCCTGGAAGGGGTCGACAGATACGCAGTATTTT.